This T cell receptor beta chain came from a study of radiotherapy plus CTLA-4 blockade in lung cancer. Study overall: Disease control reached more than 25%, with objective responses in approximately 17%.

Assay used: immunoSEQ multiplex PCR; TCRdb lists only in-frame clones, some missing. This sample has about 120,000 clones, with about four fifths found just once. Points on this clone: Its antigen is not known.

Study-level points and caveats: Best predicting response, reportedly, were early blood T cell clone dynamics, with interferon-beta. TCR clones of tumor origin grew in blood after radiotherapy plus ipilimumab.

CDR1 and CDR2 from the germline V gene are SGHAT and FQNNGV. The CDR3 consists of 15 residues. Trimming removed 1 base from V and 2 bases from J, with 9 bases in between. The sample consisted of peripheral blood, taken from a patient treated with radiotherapy plus ipilimumab. The clonotype originates from a human donor with non-small cell lung cancer who had a partial response to radiotherapy plus ipilimumab. V usage is TRBV11-2 and J usage is TRBJ2-1; D is perhaps TRBD2 (6 bases). The CDR3, as DNA: TGTGCCAGCAGCTTAGGCGGGGCCGCCTACAATGAGCAGTTCTTC. This translates into CASSLGGAAYNEQFF.